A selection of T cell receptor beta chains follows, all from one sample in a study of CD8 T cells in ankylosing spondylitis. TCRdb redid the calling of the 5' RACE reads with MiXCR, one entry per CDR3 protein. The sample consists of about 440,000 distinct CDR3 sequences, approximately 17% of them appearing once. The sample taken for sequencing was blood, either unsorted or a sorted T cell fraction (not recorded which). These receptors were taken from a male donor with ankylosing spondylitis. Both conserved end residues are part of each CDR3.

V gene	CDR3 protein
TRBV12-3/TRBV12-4	CASSLGTQTYEQYF
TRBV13	CASSFSGRAFYEQYF
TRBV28	CASSLYGEQFF
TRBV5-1	CASSLVPQGLAGTGELFF
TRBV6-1	CASTVGSNTEAFF
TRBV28	CVSSLDLAGGRGFF
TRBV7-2	CASSFDRDNEQFF
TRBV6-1	CASTVQMNTEAFF
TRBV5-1	CASSLRIGPGGYEQYF
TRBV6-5	CASSSRGASVNEQFF
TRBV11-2	CASSLLGTGKYGYTF
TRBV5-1	CASSGHRGLNTGELFF
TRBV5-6	CASSLPMGQGSYEQYF
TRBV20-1	CSARSSTIRGNEQFF
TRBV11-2	CASRPQREFPYNEQFF
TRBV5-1	CASSLSPSGPGEQYF
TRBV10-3	CAIRPGHVYEQYF
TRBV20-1	CSALAGGQKVTQYF
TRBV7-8	CASSLQGYGTNTEAFF
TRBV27	CASSFSPFRDTTYEQYF
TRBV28	CASSSPGESTDTQYF
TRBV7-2	CASSFRQGNQPQHF
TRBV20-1	CSAREGSTSGNTIYF
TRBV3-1	CASSLIAQTQYF
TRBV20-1	CRPWGVNSPLHF
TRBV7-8	CASSPETGVNEKLFF
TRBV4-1	CASSQVGEKGTQYF